This T cell receptor beta chain was sequenced for a study of shared clonotypes between healthy human individuals. CD8 cells regarded as naive lacked CD45RO, were positively chosen for CCR7, and omitted terminally differentiated effector memory CD45RA+ cells. There were no recent acute infections or vaccinations among the donors, who were healthy HIV-negative adults. Measured with immunoSEQ multiplex PCR; TCRdb has only the in-frame clones, and not every one. The table shows some 2 million clones, with about 95% occurring only once. Study-level results: The sampled material consisted only of blood, and tissue repertoires are likely to differ. It was the non-shared clonotypes that had lower generation probabilities than clonotypes shared by all four donors. Clonotype sharing among donors, it was expected, would be affected by sequencing depth.

The CDR3 is 14 residues long. Germline V gives CDR1 SQVTM, CDR2 ANQGSEA. J gave up 4 bases and V 7 bases, and 12 bases lay outside the gene matches. On this clone: Antigen: not known.

The clonotype comes from a man aged 18 to 35 in good health. The chain couples TRBV29-1 to TRBJ2-5; 7 nucleotides align to TRBD1. What was sequenced was naive CD8+ T cells sorted from blood. The CDR3 nucleotides are TGCAGCGACCCTCAGACAGGGATAAGAGAGACCCAGTACTTC. Protein: CSDPQTGIRETQYF. The whole variable domain, filled in from reference TRBV29-1 and TRBJ2-5, reads SAVISQKPSRDICQRGTSLTIQCQVDSQVTMMFWYRQQPGQSLTLIATANQGSEATYESGFVIDKFPISRPNLTFSTLTVSNMSPEDSSIYLCSDPQTGIRETQYFGPGTRLLVL.